This T cell receptor beta chain was profiled in a study of T cell responses to AZD1222 COVID-19 vaccine. In the study overall: Second-dose recipients at about 4 or about 12 weeks were treated as one pooled group. Whole-study results and caveats: Two AZD1222 administrations were followed by greater Spike-specific TCR breadth and depth. Regions 160-218 and 743-854 held dominance among vaccine-associated CD4 TCRs, which spanned spike.

The V gene's germline CDR1 is SNHLY and CDR2 FYNNEI. V dropped 6 bases and J dropped 0; count of bases not matched to a gene: 4. The CDR3 runs 16 residues. Method: immunoSEQ multiplex PCR; TCRdb's copy keeps in-frame clones and lacks some. The data show 85,000 to 100,000 clones, 86% seen once. In regard to this clone: The antigen is unknown.

The chain couples TRBV2 to TRBJ1-4, with 10 positions matching TRBD1. The source was peripheral blood, collected on day 0 of AZD1222 vaccination. The sequence derives from an adult in good health. The CDR3 region is CASRMTGGATNEKLFF. CDR3 DNA: TGTGCCAGCAGAATGACAGGGGGCGCAACTAATGAAAAACTGTTTTTT.